The present TCR beta chain was sequenced within a study of blood T cells in healthy people across ages. Study-wide results and limits: Because sorting was not performed, PBMCs prevented conclusive naive versus antigen-experienced comparison. Age advanced and TCR beta diversity per million T cells fell, roughly linearly.

For the second PCR, which ran for roughly 7 to 11 cycles, a sample-barcoded 5' primer and a J-beta primer mix were used. A single record per CDR3 protein comes from TCRdb applying MiXCR to the 5' RACE reads. The table records around 1,600,000 distinct CDR3 sequences, roughly 43% of them present only once. This clonotype was picked up one time. Its target is unknown. From germline, CDR1 is DFQATT and CDR2 SNEGSKA (reference sequence). The CDR3 is 15 amino acids. Trimming cost V 0 bases and J 6 bases; bases outside gene matches: 8. The receptor was derived from a woman aged 18-29 years in good health. V gene TRBV20-1 combines with J gene TRBJ1-1; 9 positions agree with TRBD1. The sample consisted of blood. In DNA form, the CDR3 reads TGCAGTGCTAGAGATTCTCAAACAGGGGGCCCTGAAGCTTTCTTT. This translates into CSARDSQTGGPEAFF.